The rows below give T cell receptor beta chains drawn from one sample of a study of identifying expanded T cells in peripheral blood. Some clones are missing from TCRdb's copy, which holds only in-frame ones; the method was immunoSEQ multiplex PCR. The sample includes around 91,000 clones, around 88% of them seen just once. Sequenced sample: blood. The receptors were gathered from a person between 18 and 70 years old in good health. The CDR3 runs from the conserved cysteine through the conserved F or W. Each record gives: D gene, clone size, V gene, J gene, CDR3 protein, CDR3 DNA. The D gene is left open where the match is weak. The size of a clone is reported for some rows only, either as once, few or many, or as a class for expanded clones.

d_call: -
clone_size: once
v_call: TRBV27
j_call: TRBJ1-2
cdr3_aa: CASSLSHRSGYTF
cdr3_nt: TGTGCCAGCAGTTTATCCCACAGGAGTGGCTACACCTTC

d_call: -
clone_size: -
v_call: TRBV9
j_call: TRBJ1-6
cdr3_aa: CASSVATLGVNSPLHF
cdr3_nt: TGTGCCAGCAGCGTAGCTACCCTTGGGGTGAATTCACCCCTCCACTTT

d_call: TRBD1
clone_size: -
v_call: TRBV28
j_call: TRBJ1-5
cdr3_aa: CASRGQGGYQPQHF
cdr3_nt: TGTGCCAGCAGAGGACAGGGAGGGTATCAGCCCCAGCATTTT

d_call: -
clone_size: -
v_call: TRBV2
j_call: TRBJ1-3
cdr3_aa: CASSEEVSGNTIYF
cdr3_nt: TGTGCCAGCAGTGAGGAAGTCTCTGGAAACACCATATATTTT

d_call: -
clone_size: -
v_call: TRBV5-4
j_call: TRBJ2-5
cdr3_aa: CASSRLVGETQYF
cdr3_nt: TGTGCCAGCAGCCGACTAGTCGGAGAGACCCAGTACTTC

d_call: -
clone_size: -
v_call: TRBV6-4
j_call: TRBJ2-4
cdr3_aa: CASSDSYTALAKNIQYF
cdr3_nt: TGTGCCAGCAGTGACTCCTATACAGCTCTAGCCAAAAACATTCAGTACTTC

d_call: -
clone_size: -
v_call: TRBV2
j_call: TRBJ1-6
cdr3_aa: CARSRDQGSPLHF
cdr3_nt: TGTGCCAGGAGCCGGGACCAGGGTTCACCCCTCCACTTT

d_call: TRBD1
clone_size: -
v_call: TRBV7-3
j_call: TRBJ1-5
cdr3_aa: CASSRGQGENQPQHF
cdr3_nt: TGTGCCAGCAGCCGCGGACAGGGCGAGAATCAGCCCCAGCATTTT

d_call: TRBD1
clone_size: -
v_call: TRBV28
j_call: TRBJ1-2
cdr3_aa: CASSDRGPYGYTF
cdr3_nt: TGTGCCAGCAGCGACAGGGGGCCTTACGGCTACACCTTC

d_call: -
clone_size: -
v_call: TRBV15
j_call: TRBJ2-6
cdr3_aa: CATSATEQFGSGANVLTF
cdr3_nt: TGTGCCACCAGCGCGACCGAACAGTTTGGCTCTGGGGCCAACGTCCTGACTTTC

d_call: TRBD1
clone_size: -
v_call: TRBV29-1
j_call: TRBJ2-1
cdr3_aa: CSVAFAGGVAARVYNEQFF
cdr3_nt: TGCAGCGTTGCGTTCGCAGGGGGCGTCGCAGCGAGAGTCTACAATGAGCAGTTCTTC

d_call: TRBD2
clone_size: -
v_call: TRBV28
j_call: TRBJ2-1
cdr3_aa: CASSWAGVSYNEQFF
cdr3_nt: TGTGCCAGCAGTTGGGCGGGGGTCTCCTACAATGAGCAGTTCTTC

d_call: TRBD2
clone_size: -
v_call: TRBV2
j_call: TRBJ2-5
cdr3_aa: CASSGGLAGGTSETQYF
cdr3_nt: TGTGCCAGCAGTGGTGGACTAGCGGGGGGTACCTCAGAGACCCAGTACTTC

d_call: TRBD2
clone_size: -
v_call: TRBV19
j_call: TRBJ2-1
cdr3_aa: CASTPIGLGLAELSSYNEQFF
cdr3_nt: TGTGCCAGTACCCCTATAGGGTTGGGACTAGCGGAATTAAGCTCCTACAATGAGCAGTTCTTC